This passage covers 5 T cell receptor beta chains from one sample sequenced in a study of CD8 T cells in ankylosing spondylitis. MiXCR was run by TCRdb on the 5' RACE reads, yielding one entry per CDR3 protein. Of 300,000 to 350,000 distinct CDR3 sequences listed, roughly 14% were seen once; the top ten hold roughly 0.99%. The sequencing input was blood, either unsorted or a sorted T cell fraction (not recorded which). Receptors originate from a male donor with ankylosing spondylitis or in good health (not recorded which).

V gene TRBV5-1 combines with J gene TRBJ2-5; weak D call: TRBD1 (6 bases). The CDR3 length is 15 residues. Per the germline V gene, CDR1 is SGHRS and CDR2 is YFSETQ. The ends were cut back, 4 bases at V and 5 bases at J, with 18 bases in the middle. The CDR3 DNA follows: TGCGCCAGCAGCCGAACGACAGGCCGAGGGGAGACCCAGTACTTC. Protein product: CASSRTTGRGETQYF.

The chain is built from TRBV12-3 or TRBV12-4 and TRBJ1-1; TRBD1 aligns across 7 bases. V gave up 7 bases and J gave up 5 bases; unmatched junction bases: 13. The CDR3 spans 15 residues. The CDR3 DNA reads TGTGCCAGCACTCCGCGGGCCCAGGGGGGTACTGAAGCTTTCTTT. Residues: CASTPRAQGGTEAFF.

As to this clonotype: One junction end does not reproduce the germline sequence, and a read error may be involved. CDR3 region: CASSPRGTGYTGKLFF. CDR3 DNA sequence: TGTGCCAGCAGCCCCAGAGGGACAGGGTACACCGGGAAGCTGTTTTTT. This chain joins TRBV7-8 and TRBJ2-2, with 9 bases that match TRBD1. CDR1 is SGHVS, CDR2 FQNEAQ, per germline. The CDR3 covers 16 residues.

This clonotype was seen only a few times. As DNA, the CDR3 is TGTGCCAGCAGCCCGGGGCGGAGTGGCTACACCTTC. Translation gives CASSPGRSGYTF. This chain uses TRBV6-5 with TRBJ1-2, with a possible D match to TRBD1 (5 bases). The CDR3 contains 12 residues. V lost 6 bases, J lost 7 bases, and 12 bases lay in between. Germline CDR1 reads MNHEY; CDR2 reads SVGAGI.

This clonotype was counted a few times. Here the CDR3 DNA reads TGTGCCAGCAGCCCATCCCCCGGGACTAGCGTAGGAAATGAGCAGTTCTTC. Protein: CASSPSPGTSVGNEQFF. The V call is TRBV3-1, the J call TRBJ2-1; TRBD2 aligns across 10 bases. Germline values: CDR1 LGHDT, CDR2 YNNKEL (reference sequence). V lost 4 bases to trimming and J lost 7 bases; unmatched junction nucleotides: 13. The CDR3 extends over 17 amino acids.